The clone carrying this T cell receptor (beta chain) was recorded a few times. A second PCR, run for roughly 7 to 12 cycles, used a sample-barcoded 5' primer plus a J-beta primer mix. TCRdb redid the calling of the 5' RACE reads with MiXCR, one entry per CDR3 protein. The data show 1,800,000 or so distinct CDR3 sequences, roughly two fifths seen once. Ten milliliters of peripheral blood were drawn from each donor into EDTA-treated tubes. Samples had at least 6.5 million PBMCs isolated from them. This record comes from a study of blood T cells in healthy people across ages. CDR1 and CDR2 from the germline V gene are SQVTM and ANQGSEA. CDR3 length: 15 amino acids. V lost 5 bases, J lost 0 bases, and 15 bases lay in between.

Material: blood. The TCR was taken from a human donor in good health. This sequence joins TRBV29-1 and TRBJ2-3; TRBD1 or TRBD2 may be the D gene (6 bases each). CDR3 sequence reads: CSVFGGIPSTDTQYF. The DNA for the CDR3 is TGCAGCGTTTTCGGGGGCATACCTAGCACAGATACGCAGTATTTT.